These 26 T cell receptor beta chains were sequenced from one sample in a study of cytomegalovirus exposure and HLA in healthy donors. The PCR ran on 60 Vbeta and 13 Jbeta primers. The method was immunoSEQ multiplex PCR; TCRdb's version includes in-frame clones alone and lacks a portion of them. Among fewer than 150,000 clones listed, about 86% were seen once. Sequenced sample: PBMCs. The origin of the receptors is a man between 40 and 49 years old in good health and CMV-seropositive.

The chain couples TRBV11-2 to TRBJ1-2, with a possible D match to TRBD1 (6 bases). The CDR3 sequence is 15 residues long. The germline V gene has CDR1 SGHAT and CDR2 FQNNGV. With 4 bases removed from V and 2 bases from J, the gap between germline ends came to 14 bases. As DNA, the CDR3 is TGTGCCAGCAGCTACCTCTTGGGGGCCAACTATGGCTACACCTTC. It encodes CASSYLLGANYGYTF.

Written as DNA, the CDR3 is TGTGCCAGCAGCAGGACAGGGGGAAAGGATGAAAAACTGTTTTTT. Residues: CASSRTGGKDEKLFF. This rearrangement joins TRBV6-6 to TRBJ1-4, with 10 bases identical to TRBD1. This CDR3 has 15 residues. Trimming cost V 6 bases and J 6 bases; bases outside gene matches: 7. CDR1 and CDR2 from the germline V gene are MNHNY and SVGAGI (reference sequence).

This chain uses TRBV11-2 with TRBJ2-1; a weak D match, TRBD2 (6 bases). V dropped 5 bases and J dropped 6 bases, with 26 bases sitting between them. Germline V CDR1 and CDR2: SGHAT, FQNNGV. This CDR3 region has 18 residues. The CDR3 spells CASSLSLVAEGGGNEQFF. CDR3 DNA sequence: TGTGCCAGCAGCCTATCTTTGGTAGCGGAGGGTGGGGGCAATGAGCAGTTCTTC. Complete variable domain (other parts from reference TRBV11-2 and TRBJ2-1): EAGVAQSPRYKIIEKRQSVAFWCNPISGHATLYWYQQILGQGPKLLIQFQNNGVVDDSQLPKDRFSAERLKGVDSTLKIQPAKLEDSAVYLCASSLSLVAEGGGNEQFFGPGTRLTVL.

This chain uses TRBV30 with TRBJ1-5; D is perhaps TRBD1 (5 bases). This CDR3 contains 13 residues. Trimming removed 1 base from V and 6 bases from J, with 10 bases in between. Germline CDR1 is GTSNPN and CDR2 is SVGIG (reference sequence). CDR3 DNA: TGTGCCTGGAGTGGGGGACTAGGTCAGCCCCAGCATTTT. It encodes CAWSGGLGQPQHF.

V gene TRBV9 combines with J gene TRBJ2-3; the D is unclear. This CDR3 is 14 amino acids long. The germline CDR1 and CDR2 sequences are SGDLS and YYNGEE. The ends were cut back, 1 base at V and 5 bases at J, with 11 bases in the middle. The CDR3 DNA is TGTGCCAGCAGCGTACTAGGTCTTGTAGATACGCAGTATTTT. This sequence encodes CASSVLGLVDTQYF.

The DNA for the CDR3 is TGTGCCAGCAGTTTATCGGGACATAGCAATCAGCCCCAGCATTTT. Protein: CASSLSGHSNQPQHF. This chain joins TRBV27 and TRBJ1-5; D may be TRBD1 (6 bases). V lost 0 bases, J lost 0 bases, and 6 bases lay in between. CDR3 size: 15 residues. From germline, CDR1 is MNHEY and CDR2 SMNVEV (reference sequence).

This clone occurred once. V gene TRBV6-1 combines with J gene TRBJ1-4; a weak D match, TRBD1 (5 bases). CDR1 is MNHNS, CDR2 SASEGT, per germline. This CDR3 has 14 residues. V lost 6 bases and J lost 0, with 8 bases in between. The CDR3 reads CASRGPTTNEKLFF. DNA for the CDR3: TGTGCCAGCAGGGGGCCGACAACTAATGAAAAACTGTTTTTT.

The chain combines TRBV9 with TRBJ2-2; 7 nucleotides agree with TRBD1. The germline CDR1 and CDR2 sequences are SGDLS and YYNGEE. J lost 3 bases, V lost 4 bases, and 9 bases had no gene match. There are 16 residues in the CDR3. The CDR3 sequence: CASSFSDRDDTGELFF. The CDR3 region has the DNA TGTGCCAGCAGCTTCTCTGACAGGGACGACACCGGGGAGCTGTTTTTT. Full variable domain (rest looked up from reference TRBV9 and TRBJ2-2): DSGVTQTPKHLITATGQRVTLRCSPRSGDLSVYWYQQSLDQGLQFLIQYYNGEERAKGNILERFSAQQFPDLHSELNLSSLELGDSALYFCASSFSDRDDTGELFFGEGSRLTVL.

In DNA form, the CDR3 reads TGCGCCAGCAGCCCCGTGGGGAGGGAGGCTTTCTTT. It codes for CASSPVGREAFF. This chain joins TRBV5-1 and TRBJ1-1; no clear D gene. Looked up from germline, CDR1 is SGHRS and CDR2 is YFSETQ. The ends were cut back, 4 bases at V and 11 bases at J, with 15 bases in the middle. This CDR3 has 12 residues.

The chain is built from TRBV5-6 and TRBJ1-1; maybe TRBD1 (6 bases). This CDR3 is built from 18 residues. CDR1 SGHDT and CDR2 YYEEEE come from the germline V gene. Trimming removed 6 bases at V and 0 bases at J, with 24 bases between. As DNA, the CDR3 is TGTGCCAGCACCCTCGGGGGGCTCCTATTTCTTATGAACACTGAAGCTTTCTTT. It is translated as CASTLGGLLFLMNTEAFF.

The V and J genes are TRBV6-5 and TRBJ1-4; D gene unclear. Germline CDR1 MNHEY, CDR2 SVGAGI. The CDR3 totals 13 residues. The V and J ends lost 7 bases and 7 bases respectively, with 13 bases between them. The CDR3 region is CASTNQRGEKLFF. The CDR3 coding sequence is TGTGCCAGCACCAACCAGAGAGGTGAAAAACTGTTTTTT.

CDR3 DNA: TGTGCCAGCAGCTTACAGGGCCGGGGCTACACCTTC. Translating it yields CASSLQGRGYTF. The chain employs TRBV7-9 and TRBJ1-2; tentatively, D is TRBD1 (5 bases). The CDR3 totals 12 residues. Trimming shortened V by 2 bases and J by 8 bases, and 9 bases separated the two germline ends. Germline V gene sequence: CDR1 SEHNR, CDR2 FQNEAQ (reference sequence).

V is TRBV7-8 and J is TRBJ1-1; the match to TRBD1 covers 9 bases. J was trimmed by 6 bases and V by 2 bases; bases with no gene match: 4. The CDR3 sequence is 14 residues long. Germline-derived CDR1 and CDR2 are SGHVS and FQNEAQ. CDR3 sequence: CASSLTRDRAEAFF. The CDR3 DNA reads TGTGCCAGCAGCTTAACCCGGGACAGGGCTGAAGCTTTCTTT. Using reference TRBV7-8 and TRBJ1-1 for the parts outside the CDR3, the full variable domain is GAGVSQSPRYKVAKRGQDVALRCDPISGHVSLFWYQQALGQGPEFLTYFQNEAQLDKSGLPSDRFFAERPEGSVSTLKIQRTQQEDSAVYLCASSLTRDRAEAFFGQGTRLTVV.

This chain uses TRBV9 with TRBJ2-2; 7 bases fit TRBD2. The trim removed 7 bases at V and 6 bases at J, leaving 12 bases unmatched. Germline CDR1 reads SGDLS; CDR2 reads YYNGEE. The CDR3 spans 15 residues. The CDR3 is CASGRGGGRSGELFF. The CDR3 bases are TGTGCCAGCGGAAGGGGCGGGGGTCGATCCGGGGAGCTGTTTTTT. Based on the CDR3 plus reference TRBV9 and TRBJ2-2, the full variable domain is DSGVTQTPKHLITATGQRVTLRCSPRSGDLSVYWYQQSLDQGLQFLIQYYNGEERAKGNILERFSAQQFPDLHSELNLSSLELGDSALYFCASGRGGGRSGELFFGEGSRLTVL.

This clone occurred once. The J gene is TRBJ2-5, the V gene TRBV7-2; D is perhaps TRBD2 (6 bases). V lost 1 base and J lost 1, with 7 bases in between. Germline V lookup: CDR1 SGHTA, CDR2 FQGNSA. CDR3 length: 14 amino acids. The CDR3 bases are TGTGCCAGCAGCTTAGGGCGGGGCCAAGAGACCCAGTACTTC. Protein product: CASSLGRGQETQYF.

The CDR3 sequence: CASSGASGTDTQYF. CDR3 in DNA: TGTGCCAGCAGTGGGGCTAGCGGCACAGATACGCAGTATTTT. The chain couples TRBV25-1 to TRBJ2-3, with a tentative D call TRBD2 (6 bases). The CDR3 is 14 amino acids. CDR1 is MGHDK and CDR2 is SYGVNS in the germline V gene. Trimming pared 4 bases from V and 1 base from J, leaving 9 bases between.

The V call is TRBV10-3, the J call TRBJ1-2; TRBD1 aligns across 7 bases. Germline V gene data show CDR1 as ENHRY and CDR2 as SYGVKD. This CDR3 contains 17 residues. V was clipped by 1 base and J by 4 bases; unmatched bases: 12. In DNA, the CDR3 is TGTGCCATCAGTGAGTGGACAGGAGGGGGGTCCAGCTATGGCTACACCTTC. Amino acids: CAISEWTGGGSSYGYTF.

DNA of the CDR3: TGTGCCAGCAGTGGACAGGGAGAGGAGCAGTACTTC. Protein sequence: CASSGQGEEQYF. The rearrangement joins TRBV2 to TRBJ2-7; 7 nucleotides agree with TRBD1. CDR1 and CDR2 from the germline V gene are SNHLY and FYNNEI. This CDR3 has 12 residues. The V segment lost 4 bases and the J segment 7 bases; nucleotides outside the gene matches: 4.

This sequence joins TRBV9 and TRBJ1-5; the D is unclear. The germline V gene has CDR1 SGDLS and CDR2 YYNGEE. The CDR3 has 15 residues. V was shortened by 0 bases and J by 1 base, with 8 bases between the two germline ends. The CDR3 reads CASSVDRRSNQPQHF. CDR3 nucleotides: TGTGCCAGCAGCGTAGATAGGAGAAGCAATCAGCCCCAGCATTTT.

V usage is TRBV15 and J usage is TRBJ1-3; D is undetermined. The CDR3 has 16 residues. From germline, CDR1 is LNHNV and CDR2 YYDKDF (reference sequence). V shed 5 bases and J shed 0 bases, with 14 bases lying between them. In DNA form, the CDR3 reads TGTGCCACCAGCTCCCCGACGGCGGGCTCTGGAAACACCATATATTTT. Translated: CATSSPTAGSGNTIYF.

The gene calls are TRBV30 and TRBJ2-2, with D possibly matching TRBD1 (5 bases). The V gene's germline CDR1 is GTSNPN and CDR2 SVGIG (reference sequence). The CDR3 covers 14 residues. The CDR3 here is CALTRAITTGELFF. Here the CDR3 DNA reads TGTGCTTTGACCAGGGCAATCACCACCGGGGAGCTGTTTTTT.

This chain links TRBV4-3 with TRBJ2-3; a possible D gene is TRBD1 (5 bases). Trimming cost V 2 bases and J 2 bases, with 17 bases left between them. Germline values: CDR1 LGHNA, CDR2 YSLEER. This CDR3 region has 17 residues. The CDR3 region is CASSQRFGRAITDTQYF. The CDR3 DNA is TGCGCCAGCAGCCAAAGATTTGGCAGGGCTATCACAGATACGCAGTATTTT.

The J gene is TRBJ2-7, the V gene TRBV7-9, with no clear D. The CDR3 totals 12 residues. Germline V gene data show CDR1 as SEHNR and CDR2 as FQNEAQ (reference sequence). Trimming left V 1 base short and J 4 bases short, with 5 bases between. The DNA for the CDR3 is TGTGCCAGCAGCTTAGGAGCGTACGAGCAGTACTTC. Protein sequence: CASSLGAYEQYF.

The chain carries TRBV11-2 and TRBJ2-7, with 9 positions matching TRBD2. Trimming removed 5 bases from V and 5 bases from J; junction bases left unmatched: 13. The CDR3 is made up of 16 amino acids. Germline-derived CDR1 and CDR2 are SGHAT and FQNNGV. The DNA for the CDR3 is TGTGCCAGCAGCCTCGTGGGAGCGGGAGGTAAAAACGAGCAGTACTTC. It is translated as CASSLVGAGGKNEQYF.

The V call is TRBV2, the J call TRBJ1-4, with a tentative D call TRBD1 (6 bases). The germline CDR1 and CDR2 sequences are SNHLY and FYNNEI. Trimming took off 1 base at V and 13 bases at J, with 13 bases between the two ends. This CDR3 is built from 13 residues. CDR3 bases: TGTGCCAGCAGTGAAGAAGGGGGGGGGTCACTGTTTTTT. It codes for CASSEEGGGSLFF.

The V and J genes are TRBV6-1 and TRBJ2-3, with D perhaps TRBD1 (6 bases). This CDR3 comprises 17 residues. Between the trimmed V and J ends, which lost 2 bases and 4 bases, there was a span of 19 bases. The germline V gene has CDR1 MNHNS and CDR2 SASEGT. The CDR3 bases are TGTGCCAGCAGTGAAAGTTGGGCAGGGGAGTTTTCAGATACGCAGTATTTT. Its protein product is CASSESWAGEFSDTQYF.